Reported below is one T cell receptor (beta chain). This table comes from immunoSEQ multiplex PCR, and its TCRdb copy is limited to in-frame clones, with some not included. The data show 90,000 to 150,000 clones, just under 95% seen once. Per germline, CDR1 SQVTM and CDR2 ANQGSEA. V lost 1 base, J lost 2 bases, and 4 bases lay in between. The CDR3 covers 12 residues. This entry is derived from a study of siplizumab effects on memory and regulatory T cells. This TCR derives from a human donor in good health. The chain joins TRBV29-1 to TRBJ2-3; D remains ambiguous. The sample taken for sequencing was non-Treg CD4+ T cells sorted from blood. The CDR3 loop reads CSVEGFTDTQYF. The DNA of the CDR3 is TGCAGCGTTGAAGGGTTCACAGATACGCAGTATTTT.